The 10 T cell receptor beta chains below were found in one sample sequenced in a study of blood T cell repertoires in COVID-19. Some clones are missing from TCRdb's copy, which holds only in-frame ones; the method was immunoSEQ multiplex PCR. The sample records under 200,000 clones, around nine tenths being singletons. The sequencing input was peripheral blood. The receptor set was obtained from a man aged 60 to 75 with active or convalescent COVID-19.

This chain links TRBV5-4 with TRBJ1-5; D perhaps matches TRBD1 (6 bases). Germline V gene sequence: CDR1 SGHNT, CDR2 YYREEE (reference sequence). The V and J ends lost 2 bases and 3 bases respectively, with 18 bases between them. CDR3 size: 17 residues. This CDR3 is CASSFTYGGHSNQPQHF. The CDR3 DNA reads TGTGCCAGCAGCTTTACCTATGGGGGCCACTCCAATCAGCCCCAGCATTTT.

The genes are TRBV5-4 and TRBJ1-1; D is perhaps TRBD1 (5 bases). The CDR3 covers 13 residues. CDR1 and CDR2 from the germline V gene are SGHNT and YYREEE (reference sequence). V gave up 4 bases and J gave up 1 base, with 8 bases separating them. The CDR3 DNA is TGTGCCAGCAGCAATACAGGGAACACTGAAGCTTTCTTT. Amino acid sequence: CASSNTGNTEAFF.

This clone was seen a few times. This rearrangement joins TRBV11-3 to TRBJ1-1; D is possibly TRBD1 (6 bases). The CDR3 runs to 13 residues. Trimming cost V 4 bases and J 9 bases, with 15 bases left between them. Germline V gene data show CDR1 as SGHNT and CDR2 as YENEEA. In DNA form, the CDR3 reads TGTGCCAGCAGCTCGGGAACAGGGTCCCAAGCTTTCTTT. It translates to CASSSGTGSQAFF.

The chain joins TRBV6-1 to TRBJ2-1; no clear D gene. Trimming removed 3 bases from V and 7 bases from J, with 16 bases in between. CDR3 length: 15 amino acids. CDR1 is MNHNS and CDR2 is SASEGT in the germline V gene. CDR3: CASSDTVAGWNEQFF. CDR3 coding DNA: TGTGCCAGCAGTGATACTGTTGCAGGTTGGAATGAGCAGTTCTTC.

V gene TRBV7-9 combines with J gene TRBJ2-1; 7 nucleotides align to TRBD2. V lost 1 base, J lost 8 bases, and 14 bases stayed unmatched. The CDR3 is 17 residues long. The germline V gene encodes CDR1 SEHNR and CDR2 FQNEAQ (reference sequence). The CDR3 DNA reads TGTGCCAGCAGCTTAGGATCGGGGGGAGGGACCGGCGATGAGCAGTTCTTC. Its protein is CASSLGSGGGTGDEQFF.

The chain joins TRBV6-1 to TRBJ2-3, with D perhaps matching TRBD2 (5 bases). CDR1 and CDR2 from the germline V gene are MNHNS and SASEGT. V lost 2 bases, J lost 2 bases, and 11 bases lay in between. The CDR3 covers 15 residues. CDR3 in amino acids: CASSESGGVTDTQYF. The CDR3 coding sequence is TGTGCCAGCAGTGAATCCGGAGGAGTCACAGATACGCAGTATTTT.

The CDR3, as DNA: TGTGCCAGCAGCTCCTTTCGGGGACAGGGGGGCCTCTCGAGCTACACCTTC. Amino acids: CASSSFRGQGGLSSYTF. The V call is TRBV7-9, the J call TRBJ1-2, with 11 bases identical to TRBD1. Germline CDR1 reads SEHNR; CDR2 reads FQNEAQ (reference sequence). V was pared by 4 bases and J by 9 bases, with 16 bases of the junction left unmatched. The length of the CDR3 is 17 residues.

In nucleotides, the CDR3 is TGCGCCAGCAGTCAAATCCCCAGGGCGGGGCTCTCGTTCTTC. This encodes CASSQIPRAGLSFF. This chain joins TRBV23-1 and TRBJ2-1, with D perhaps TRBD2 (6 bases). TRBV23-1 counts as an open reading frame of uncertain function. The CDR3 contains 14 residues. The V end lost 2 bases, the J end lost 15 bases, and 20 bases lay between the germline ends.

This chain joins TRBV19 and TRBJ2-7; the D gene is possibly TRBD2 (6 bases). The ends were cut back, 11 bases at V and 7 bases at J, with 9 bases in the middle. There are 9 residues in the CDR3. Germline V lookup: CDR1 LNHDA, CDR2 SQIVND (reference sequence). The CDR3 DNA is TGTGCCGCTCGGGAGGAGCAGTACTTC. Translating it yields CAAREEQYF.

The chain couples TRBV5-1 to TRBJ1-1; 8 bases are shared with TRBD1. After removal of 4 bases from V and 0 bases from J, the junction contained 5 bases not matched to a gene. Germline CDR1 and CDR2: SGHRS and YFSETQ. CDR3 length: 15 amino acids. The CDR3 sequence is CASSRGDRLNTEAFF. The CDR3 nucleotides read TGCGCCAGCAGCCGGGGGGACAGGCTGAACACTGAAGCTTTCTTT.